The 29 T cell receptor beta chains below come from one sample, sequenced in a study of Tregs in tolerant kidney transplant recipients (dated by TCRdb to 2018 to 2020). Related donors were used in the transplants with nonmyeloablative bone marrow transplantation, and mixed chimerism was transient in the human trials. The library came from the immunoSEQ multiplex PCR assay. TCRdb provides this immuneACCESS table in a form limited to in-frame rearrangements. Some clones are lacking; in checked studies, under half of them reflect an unresolved V gene, and why the rest are absent is not known. The sample includes fewer than 55,000 clones, with approximately 90% observed a single time. The ten largest clones add up to around 15% of the sample. The input for sequencing was CD8+ T cells from blood (PBMCs), taken 12 months after the transplant. These receptors were obtained from a human patient who received a combined kidney and bone marrow transplant. After a transplant, the graft donor may have provided part of the T cells.

This clone has a single count. The chain joins TRBV11-2 to TRBJ1-2; D is perhaps TRBD1 (6 bases). Germline V lookup: CDR1 SGHAT, CDR2 FQNNGV. The CDR3 is 15 amino acids. With 1 base removed from V and 0 bases from J, the gap between germline ends came to 9 bases. CDR3 protein: CASSLVGTTNYGYTF. CDR3 nucleotides: TGTGCCAGCAGCTTAGTTGGGACAACTAACTATGGCTACACCTTC.

A single count supports this clone. The CDR3 loop is CASSLDRANYGYTF. The DNA for the CDR3 is TGTGCCAGCAGCTTAGACAGAGCTAACTATGGCTACACCTTC. The genes are TRBV13 and TRBJ1-2; the D is unclear. Trimming left V 1 base short and J 0 bases short, with 6 bases between. This CDR3 has 14 amino acids. The germline V gene has CDR1 PRHDT and CDR2 FYEKMQ (reference sequence).

V is TRBV7-9 and J is TRBJ2-3; TRBD1 might be the D (5 bases). Germline CDR1 reads SEHNR; CDR2 reads FQNEAQ (reference sequence). This CDR3 spans 14 amino acids. Trimming shortened V by 6 bases and J by 5 bases, and 15 bases separated the two germline ends. Written as DNA, the CDR3 is TGTGCCAGCAGAGAGATCCTAACAGGAGATACGCAGTATTTT. Translating gives CASREILTGDTQYF.

CDR3 bases: TGCGCCAGCAGTTTACTCCAGCAAAGCGACAGCTCCTATAATTCACCCCTCCACTTT. Protein: CASSLLQQSDSSYNSPLHF. This rearrangement joins TRBV4-1 to TRBJ1-6, with D perhaps TRBD1 (5 bases). Germline V gene sequence: CDR1 MGHRA, CDR2 YSYEKL. Trimming pared 6 bases from V and 0 bases from J, leaving 21 bases between. This CDR3 has 19 amino acids.

This rearrangement joins TRBV29-1 to TRBJ2-1; 9 nucleotides line up with TRBD2. Trimming at V came to 4 bases and at J to 6 bases, leaving 7 bases not matched to a gene. Germline V gene sequence: CDR1 SQVTM, CDR2 ANQGSEA. This CDR3 has 14 residues. The CDR3: CSVGGLAGLNEQFF. The CDR3 nucleotides are TGCAGCGTTGGAGGGCTAGCGGGGCTCAATGAGCAGTTCTTC.

The chain uses TRBV10-3 and TRBJ2-7; 8 bases agree with TRBD1. Losses at the gene ends were 3 bases for V and 5 bases for J; bases not matched to a gene: 6. CDR3 size: 14 residues. Germline values: CDR1 ENHRY, CDR2 SYGVKD. CDR3 sequence reads: CAISETDRGNEQYF. The CDR3, as DNA: TGTGCCATCAGTGAAACCGACAGGGGTAACGAGCAGTACTTC.

V is TRBV5-6 and J is TRBJ2-7; tentatively, D is TRBD1 (5 bases). The CDR3 loop spans 11 amino acids. Germline CDR1 is SGHDT and CDR2 is YYEEEE. Trimming took off 5 bases at V and 6 bases at J, with 9 bases between the two ends. The CDR3 nucleotides read TGTGCCAGCAGTCAGGGTTCCGAGCAGTACTTC. It codes for CASSQGSEQYF.

This sequence joins TRBV27 and TRBJ2-5, with a tentative D call TRBD2 (6 bases). The end of the DNA fits TRBJ2-7 better, so the J call may be wrong. The germline V gene has CDR1 MNHEY and CDR2 SMNVEV (reference sequence). This CDR3 spans 14 amino acids. The DNA for the CDR3 is TGTGCCAGCAGTTCTGGACTAACCTCATACGAGCAGTACTTC. This gives the protein CASSSGLTSYEQYF.

The chain links TRBV5-6 to TRBJ1-2, with D perhaps matching TRBD1 (5 bases). V was cut by 0 bases and J by 5 bases, with 8 bases left in between. Germline-derived CDR1 and CDR2 are SGHDT and YYEEEE. The CDR3 sequence is 13 residues long. In DNA form, the CDR3 reads TGTGCCAGCAGCTTGGTGTCAGGGTATGGCTACACCTTC. It codes for CASSLVSGYGYTF.

DNA of the CDR3: TGTGCCAGTAGTCTCACAGGACTAATGAACACTGAAGCTTTCTTT. Protein sequence: CASSLTGLMNTEAFF. The chain recombines TRBV19 with TRBJ1-1; D might be TRBD1 (5 bases). V was clipped by 5 bases and J by 0 bases, with 13 bases between them. The CDR3 runs 15 residues. Per germline, CDR1 LNHDA and CDR2 SQIVND (reference sequence).

The CDR3 spells CASSQEYRVDGYTF. CDR3 nucleotide sequence: TGCGCCAGCAGCCAAGAGTACAGGGTTGATGGCTACACCTTC. This sequence joins TRBV4-1 and TRBJ1-2, with D possibly being TRBD1 (6 bases). This CDR3 has 14 residues. The germline V gene has CDR1 MGHRA and CDR2 YSYEKL. The V end lost 0 bases, the J end lost 6 bases, and 11 bases lay between the germline ends.

The rearrangement uses TRBV11-2 and TRBJ2-1; D might be TRBD2 (7 bases). CDR3 length equals 14 residues. Trimming took 3 bases from V and 7 from J, leaving 13 bases between them. Germline assignment: CDR1 SGHAT and CDR2 FQNNGV. CDR3 sequence reads: CASSLGGGRNEQFF. The CDR3 region has the DNA TGTGCCAGCAGCTTGGGGGGGGGCCGGAATGAGCAGTTCTTC. Full variable domain (missing parts from reference TRBV11-2 and TRBJ2-1): EAGVAQSPRYKIIEKRQSVAFWCNPISGHATLYWYQQILGQGPKLLIQFQNNGVVDDSQLPKDRFSAERLKGVDSTLKIQPAKLEDSAVYLCASSLGGGRNEQFFGPGTRLTVL.

The chain recombines TRBV5-1 with TRBJ1-2, with 7 bases aligning to TRBD1. This CDR3 has 13 amino acids. Germline loops: CDR1 SGHRS, CDR2 YFSETQ. V shed 4 bases, J shed 8 bases, and the junction held 8 bases outside the gene matches. The CDR3 DNA follows: TGCGCCAGCAGCGTCGAGGGGGCTTCGGGCTACACCTTC. This sequence encodes CASSVEGASGYTF.

The V gene is TRBV27, the J gene TRBJ2-3; 10 nucleotides line up with TRBD1. The CDR3 runs to 13 residues. The germline CDR1 and CDR2 sequences are MNHEY and SMNVEV (reference sequence). After removal of 4 bases from V and 6 bases from J, the junction contained 1 base not matched to a gene. The chain's CDR3 is CASSSDRGDTQYF. CDR3 nucleotides: TGTGCCAGCAGTTCGGACAGGGGGGATACGCAGTATTTT.

This clone is medium-sized by share. V is TRBV5-4 and J is TRBJ1-2, with 7 bases that match TRBD1. This CDR3 contains 14 residues. V was pared by 0 bases and J by 3 bases, with 2 bases of the junction left unmatched. Germline V gives CDR1 SGHNT, CDR2 YYREEE (reference sequence). The CDR3 DNA reads TGTGCCAGCAGCTTGGACGGGACAGACTATGGCTACACCTTC. The encoded protein is CASSLDGTDYGYTF. Together with reference TRBV5-4 and TRBJ1-2, the CDR3 gives the full variable domain: ETGVTQSPTHLIKTRGQQVTLRCSSQSGHNTVSWYQQALGQGPQFIFQYYREEENGRGNFPPRFSGLQFPNYSSELNVNALELDDSALYLCASSLDGTDYGYTFGSGTRLTVV.

This clone showed up just once. J is TRBJ2-2 and V is TRBV29-1; 11 bases line up with TRBD1. The germline V gene has CDR1 SQVTM and CDR2 ANQGSEA. The J segment lost 8 bases and the V segment lost 7 bases, leaving 3 bases of the junction unmatched. The CDR3 totals 12 residues. For the CDR3, the DNA is TGCAGCGGGACAGGGGGCGAGGGGGAGCTGTTTTTT. Its translation: CSGTGGEGELFF.

The chain employs TRBV7-9 and TRBJ1-3; D gene unclear. Trimming shortened V by 2 bases and J by 2 bases, and 4 bases separated the two germline ends. Germline-derived CDR1 and CDR2 are SEHNR and FQNEAQ (reference sequence). The CDR3 length is 13 residues. CDR3: CASSLSTGNTIYF. The DNA of the CDR3 is TGTGCCAGCAGCTTAAGCACTGGAAACACCATATATTTT.

J is TRBJ1-1 and V is TRBV2, with D perhaps TRBD1 (5 bases). The CDR3 sequence is 13 residues long. V was trimmed by 11 bases and J by 3 bases, leaving 16 bases between them. The germline CDR1 and CDR2 sequences are SNHLY and FYNNEI. CDR3 DNA: TGTGCCGGAGGGGAGGAAGGCTACACTGAAGCTTTCTTT. It is translated as CAGGEEGYTEAFF.

The V call is TRBV5-1, the J call TRBJ1-2, with 9 bases lining up with TRBD1. Germline V lookup: CDR1 SGHRS, CDR2 YFSETQ. The CDR3 loop spans 15 amino acids. V gave up 5 bases and J gave up 7 bases; unmatched junction bases: 12. The CDR3 spells CASRATGTGHGGYTF. The CDR3 DNA is TGCGCCAGCAGGGCCACCGGGACAGGGCATGGTGGCTACACCTTC. The whole variable domain, filled in from reference TRBV5-1 and TRBJ1-2, reads KAGVTQTPRYLIKTRGQQVTLSCSPISGHRSVSWYQQTPGQGLQFLFEYFSETQRNKGNFPGRFSGRQFSNSRSEMNVSTLELGDSALYLCASRATGTGHGGYTFGSGTRLTVV.

Comment on this clone: This same CDR3 is encoded by further DNA sequences in the sample. This chain connects TRBV5-4 to TRBJ2-7, with TRBD1 as a possible D gene (5 bases). In germline, CDR1 is SGHNT, CDR2 YYREEE (reference sequence). This CDR3 is built from 13 residues. V lost 1 base, J lost 4 bases, and 9 bases lay in between. The CDR3 loop reads CASSLRGSYEQYF. CDR3 in DNA: TGTGCCAGCAGCTTGAGGGGTTCATACGAGCAGTACTTC.

The rearrangement uses TRBV20-1 and TRBJ1-1; D is uncertain. CDR3 length equals 11 residues. V lost 5 bases, J lost 0 bases, and 4 bases lay in between. Germline lookup yields CDR1 DFQATT and CDR2 SNEGSKA (reference sequence). CDR3 nucleotide sequence: TGCAGTGCTTTCTTGAACACTGAAGCTTTCTTT. Translated, it gives CSAFLNTEAFF.

The chain uses TRBV4-1 and TRBJ2-7, with D unresolved. This CDR3 comprises 13 residues. Germline V gives CDR1 MGHRA, CDR2 YSYEKL. V dropped 1 base and J dropped 3 bases, with 7 bases sitting between them. The CDR3 sequence is CASSQVTNYEQYF. CDR3 in DNA: TGCGCCAGCAGCCAAGTCACAAACTACGAGCAGTACTTC.

The V and J genes are TRBV5-4 and TRBJ1-1; weak D call: TRBD1 (5 bases). The CDR3 runs to 15 residues. The V and J ends lost 3 bases and 5 bases respectively, with 17 bases between them. In germline, CDR1 is SGHNT, CDR2 YYREEE (reference sequence). This chain's CDR3 is CASSSPGHSGTEAFF. The CDR3 bases are TGTGCCAGCAGCTCTCCCGGACATTCAGGGACTGAAGCTTTCTTT.

For this clone: Other DNA sequences of this sample code for an identical CDR3. Here the CDR3 reads CASSNINRVHGYTF. The CDR3, as DNA: TGTGCCAGCAGCAACATTAACAGGGTCCATGGCTACACCTTC. V and J are TRBV27 and TRBJ1-2; perhaps TRBD1 as D (6 bases). The CDR3 consists of 14 residues. Trimming left V 6 bases short and J 6 bases short, with 17 bases between. CDR1 MNHEY and CDR2 SMNVEV come from the germline V gene (reference sequence).

This sequence joins TRBV9 and TRBJ1-2, with 8 bases fitting TRBD1. Germline assignment: CDR1 SGDLS and CDR2 YYNGEE. V was pared by 3 bases and J by 6 bases, with 4 bases of the junction left unmatched. CDR3 length: 13 amino acids. The CDR3 coding sequence is TGTGCCAGCAGCGAGGGACAGGTAGATGGCTACACCTTC. Translated, it gives CASSEGQVDGYTF.

The chain recombines TRBV5-1 with TRBJ1-2; 9 bases line up with TRBD1. The CDR3 has 14 residues. V dropped 4 bases and J dropped 5; count of bases not matched to a gene: 6. Germline-derived CDR1 and CDR2 are SGHRS and YFSETQ. The CDR3 region is CASSEDRGGYGYTF. In DNA form, the CDR3 reads TGCGCCAGCAGCGAAGACAGGGGGGGTTATGGCTACACCTTC.

The chain is built from TRBV7-3 and TRBJ2-2, with 8 bases lining up with TRBD2. Germline CDR1 reads SGHTA; CDR2 reads FQGTGA. Trimming removed 1 base from V and 3 bases from J; junction bases left unmatched: 4. The CDR3 loop spans 16 amino acids. This CDR3 is CASSLISGTYTGELFF. DNA for the CDR3: TGTGCCAGCAGCTTAATTAGCGGGACCTACACCGGGGAGCTGTTTTTT.

This chain uses TRBV27 with TRBJ2-7; 10 bases are shared with TRBD1. V shed 5 bases and J 3 bases; nucleotides not matched to a gene: 7. The germline V gene encodes CDR1 MNHEY and CDR2 SMNVEV (reference sequence). The CDR3 runs to 15 residues. CDR3: CASSPQTGGGYEQYF. Here the CDR3 DNA reads TGTGCCAGCAGTCCCCAGACAGGGGGCGGCTACGAGCAGTACTTC.

The V and J genes are TRBV7-6 and TRBJ2-7, with 11 bases identical to TRBD2. Germline-derived CDR1 and CDR2 are SGHVS and FNYEAQ. V was clipped by 5 bases and J by 3 bases; unmatched bases: 9. The CDR3 sequence is 16 residues long. The CDR3 here is CASSPNTGTSGYEQYF. For the CDR3, the DNA is TGTGCCAGCAGCCCCAACACCGGGACTAGCGGCTACGAGCAGTACTTC. The full variable domain, completed using reference TRBV7-6 and TRBJ2-7, is GAGVSQSPRYKVTKRGQDVALRCDPISGHVSLYWYRQALGQGPEFLTYFNYEAQQDKSGLPNDRFSAERPEGSISTLTIQRTEQRDSAMYRCASSPNTGTSGYEQYFGPGTRLTVT.